The 28 T cell receptor beta chains below all came from one sample that was sequenced in a study of blood T cell repertoires in COVID-19. The repertoire was sequenced with immunoSEQ multiplex PCR; TCRdb's copy has only in-frame clones and lacks some. Counted here are more than 350,000 clones, around 87% occurring once; the ten biggest clones make up 10%. The sequencing sample was made of peripheral blood. These receptors originate from a woman between 25 and 40 years old with COVID-19, enrolled during active disease.

The CDR3 spells CASRLLGGASGVYNEQFF. The CDR3 DNA sequence: TGTGCCAGCAGACTCCTAGGGGGGGCTAGCGGGGTTTACAATGAGCAGTTCTTC. J is TRBJ2-1 and V is TRBV28; TRBD2 matches at 9 bases. The V gene's germline CDR1 is MDHEN and CDR2 SYDVKM. V gave up 6 bases and J gave up 4 bases; unmatched junction bases: 16. CDR3 length: 18 amino acids.

V gene TRBV3-1 (or the pseudogene TRBV3-2) combines with J gene TRBJ2-3, with D maybe TRBD2 (6 bases). V was shortened by 1 base and J by 4 bases, with 9 bases between the two germline ends. From germline, CDR1 is LGHDT and CDR2 YNNKEL (reference sequence). The CDR3 has 14 amino acids. The CDR3 sequence: CASSQALAPDTQYF. CDR3 nucleotides: TGTGCCAGCAGCCAAGCCCTAGCGCCAGATACGCAGTATTTT.

This chain links TRBV13 with TRBJ2-7; D possibly corresponds to TRBD2 (6 bases). The germline V and J ends were trimmed by 6 bases and 3 bases, with 12 bases remaining between them. Germline values: CDR1 PRHDT, CDR2 FYEKMQ (reference sequence). This CDR3 is built from 13 residues. The CDR3 sequence is CASRRLGGYEQYF. CDR3 nucleotides: TGTGCCAGCAGGCGGCTCGGGGGCTACGAGCAGTACTTC.

The chain links TRBV18 to TRBJ2-3, with TRBD1 matching 7 bases. Germline V CDR1 and CDR2: KGHSH, LQKENI. Trimming cost V 6 bases and J 1 base; bases outside gene matches: 7. CDR3 length equals 15 residues. The CDR3 bases are TGTGCCAGCTCTCCGCGACAGGGTGGCACAGATACGCAGTATTTT. Amino acid sequence: CASSPRQGGTDTQYF.

The rearrangement uses TRBV7-6 and TRBJ2-1; D remains ambiguous. CDR3 size: 16 residues. The V gene lost 1 base and the J gene lost 0 bases, with 10 bases spanning the gap. Germline V gene lookup returns CDR1 SGHVS and CDR2 FNYEAQ. CDR3 nucleotide sequence: TGTGCCAGCAGCTTAGTCGAGCGCAGCTCCTACAATGAGCAGTTCTTC. Its protein is CASSLVERSSYNEQFF.

This sequence joins TRBV2 and TRBJ2-7, with 8 bases aligning to TRBD1. The junction had 5 bases not matched to a gene; V was cut back by 7 bases and J by 0 bases. This CDR3 is built from 14 residues. Germline CDR1 is SNHLY and CDR2 is FYNNEI. CDR3 sequence (DNA): TGTGCCAGCATAAACAGGGGGAGCTCCTACGAGCAGTACTTC. Translation: CASINRGSSYEQYF.

The V and J genes are TRBV29-1 and TRBJ2-5; D is ambiguous. CDR1 SQVTM and CDR2 ANQGSEA come from the germline V gene. The CDR3 runs to 11 residues. Trimming stripped 7 bases from V and 5 bases from J, with 11 bases between. CDR3 bases: TGCAGCGCAAGGTCCGGGGAGACCCAGTACTTC. It translates to CSARSGETQYF.

The gene calls are TRBV11-3 and TRBJ2-1; no firm D call. Germline-derived CDR1 and CDR2 are SGHNT and YENEEA. The CDR3 runs to 14 residues. V was clipped by 2 bases and J by 6 bases, with 11 bases between them. The CDR3 spells CASSLTSRVNEQFF. CDR3 bases: TGTGCCAGCAGCTTAACCTCTCGGGTCAATGAGCAGTTCTTC.

V usage is TRBV11-2 and J usage is TRBJ2-3; 9 nucleotides align to TRBD1. There are 16 residues in the CDR3. CDR1 is SGHAT, CDR2 FQNNGV, per germline. V shed 5 bases, J shed 3 bases, and the junction held 9 bases outside the gene matches. The CDR3 DNA follows: TGTGCCAGCAGCCCGAGGGGGACAGGGCGGACAGATACGCAGTATTTT. Protein sequence: CASSPRGTGRTDTQYF. The whole variable domain, remainder taken from reference TRBV11-2 and TRBJ2-3, is EAGVAQSPRYKIIEKRQSVAFWCNPISGHATLYWYQQILGQGPKLLIQFQNNGVVDDSQLPKDRFSAERLKGVDSTLKIQPAKLEDSAVYLCASSPRGTGRTDTQYFGPGTRLTVL.

The chain is built from TRBV11-2 and TRBJ1-4; 9 bases agree with TRBD1. The CDR3 is 14 residues long. Per germline, CDR1 SGHAT and CDR2 FQNNGV. J was trimmed by 4 bases and V by 6 bases; bases with no gene match: 3. CDR3 DNA sequence: TGTGCCAGCAGGAGGGACAGGGATAATGAAAAACTGTTTTTT. It encodes CASRRDRDNEKLFF.

The chain carries TRBV11-2 and TRBJ1-1; perhaps TRBD1 as D (5 bases). The CDR3 has 15 residues. V lost 5 bases and J lost 3, with 16 bases in between. Looked up from germline, CDR1 is SGHAT and CDR2 is FQNNGV. CDR3 coding DNA: TGTGCCAGCAGCCCCACTGCCAGGGCGGACACTGAAGCTTTCTTT. This gives the protein CASSPTARADTEAFF.

This clone turned up a few times. The CDR3 region has the DNA TGTGCCAGCAGTGAACTAGCGGGGGGTGCCGGGGAGCTGTTTTTT. It is translated as CASSELAGGAGELFF. V and J are TRBV6-1 and TRBJ2-2; TRBD2 agrees at 11 bases. V shed 2 bases, J shed 6 bases, and the junction held 2 bases outside the gene matches. CDR1 MNHNS and CDR2 SASEGT come from the germline V gene. This CDR3 region has 15 residues.

The J gene is TRBJ2-2, the V gene TRBV7-2; 8 nucleotides align to TRBD2. Germline V gene lookup returns CDR1 SGHTA and CDR2 FQGNSA. There are 18 residues in the CDR3. V lost 3 bases and J lost 8; bases outside the gene matches: 17. The CDR3 sequence is CASSLGLGGRPATGELFF. The DNA of the CDR3 is TGTGCCAGCAGCTTGGGACTAGGCGGGAGACCGGCCACGGGGGAGCTGTTTTTT.

The CDR3 bases are TGCGCCAGCACCCCGGGAGAAACCCAGTACTTC. Its translation: CASTPGETQYF. V usage is TRBV5-1 and J usage is TRBJ2-5; TRBD2 might be the D (6 bases). CDR3 size: 11 residues. V lost 6 bases to trimming and J lost 8 bases, with 11 bases between them. CDR1 and CDR2 (germline): SGHRS, YFSETQ.

This chain joins TRBV19 and TRBJ2-3; D ambiguous. Germline loops: CDR1 LNHDA, CDR2 SQIVND (reference sequence). This CDR3 region has 15 residues. Trimming took off 1 base at V and 4 bases at J, with 12 bases between the two ends. CDR3 region: CASSIAGSVADTQYF. The CDR3 region has the DNA TGTGCCAGTAGTATAGCGGGTTCTGTCGCAGATACGCAGTATTTT.

J is TRBJ2-2 and V is TRBV19; no clear D gene. This CDR3 is built from 13 residues. Trimming left V 5 bases short and J 1 base short, with 5 bases between. Germline V lookup: CDR1 LNHDA, CDR2 SQIVND (reference sequence). This CDR3 is CASSYLNTGELFF. The CDR3 bases are TGTGCCAGTAGTTACTTGAACACCGGGGAGCTGTTTTTT. Full variable domain (rest looked up from reference TRBV19 and TRBJ2-2): DGGITQSPKYLFRKEGQNVTLSCEQNLNHDAMYWYRQDPGQGLRLIYYSQIVNDFQKGDIAEGYSVSREKKESFPLTVTSAQKNPTAFYLCASSYLNTGELFFGEGSRLTVL.

The genes are TRBV5-1 and TRBJ2-2, with 11 bases matching TRBD2. The germline CDR1 and CDR2 sequences are SGHRS and YFSETQ. This CDR3 contains 16 residues. Trimming took 2 bases from V and 1 from J; bases not matched to a gene: 1. In nucleotides, the CDR3 is TGCGCCAGCAGCTTAACTAGCGGGGGGAACACCGGGGAGCTGTTTTTT. Translated: CASSLTSGGNTGELFF.

The genes are TRBV7-8 and TRBJ1-3; 10 nucleotides align to TRBD1. The V segment lost 2 bases and the J segment 3 bases; nucleotides outside the gene matches: 7. Germline V gene data show CDR1 as SGHVS and CDR2 as FQNEAQ. The CDR3 spans 17 residues. CDR3 nucleotides: TGTGCCAGCAGCTTAACGACAGGGGGCGCGGGTGGAAACACCATATATTTT. Amino acids: CASSLTTGGAGGNTIYF.

V gene TRBV2 combines with J gene TRBJ2-7; 13 bases are a match to TRBD2. The germline gives CDR1 SNHLY, CDR2 FYNNEI. The ends lost 6 bases at V and 7 bases at J; junction bases unmatched: 9. There are 15 residues in the CDR3. In nucleotides, the CDR3 is TGTGCCAGCAGGGGCCTAAGACTAGCGGGGGGAGAGCAGTACTTC. Its translation: CASRGLRLAGGEQYF. Together with reference TRBV2 and TRBJ2-7, the CDR3 gives the full variable domain: EPEVTQTPSHQVTQMGQEVILRCVPISNHLYFYWYRQILGQKVEFLVSFYNNEISEKSEIFDDQFSVERPDGSNFTLKIRSTKLEDSAMYFCASRGLRLAGGEQYFGPGTRLTVT.

The rearrangement links TRBV27 to TRBJ2-3, with D tentatively TRBD2 (6 bases). The CDR3 spans 15 residues. Trimming took off 3 bases at V and 4 bases at J, with 14 bases between the two ends. Germline V gives CDR1 MNHEY, CDR2 SMNVEV (reference sequence). CDR3 in DNA: TGTGCCAGCAGTTTTTTGGTGACTAGACCAGATACGCAGTATTTT. Its protein product is CASSFLVTRPDTQYF.

The chain recombines TRBV6-2 or TRBV6-3 with TRBJ2-2; no reliable D call. This CDR3 has 14 amino acids. V gave up 0 bases and J gave up 7 bases, with 9 bases separating them. Germline CDR1 and CDR2: MNHEY and SVGEGT. The CDR3 spells CASSYSISHGELFF. The CDR3 coding sequence is TGTGCCAGCAGTTACTCGATTAGCCACGGGGAGCTGTTTTTT.

The chain couples TRBV11-2 to TRBJ1-5; D call uncertain. V shed 0 bases and J shed 6 bases, with 6 bases lying between them. The length of the CDR3 is 13 residues. Looked up from germline, CDR1 is SGHAT and CDR2 is FQNNGV. CDR3 residues: CASSLETGQPQHF. The DNA of the CDR3 is TGTGCCAGCAGCTTAGAAACGGGTCAGCCCCAGCATTTT.

V is TRBV9 and J is TRBJ1-1; D is uncertain. Germline V gene data show CDR1 as SGDLS and CDR2 as YYNGEE. The V and J ends lost 3 bases and 3 bases respectively, with 15 bases between them. CDR3 length: 15 amino acids. The CDR3 reads CASSALRKLDTEAFF. In DNA form, the CDR3 reads TGTGCCAGCAGCGCCCTAAGGAAGCTAGACACTGAAGCTTTCTTT.

CDR3 nucleotide sequence: TGTGCCACCACATACAGGGGAAATTCACCCCTCCACTTT. It specifies CATTYRGNSPLHF. The genes are TRBV2 and TRBJ1-6, with 7 bases lining up with TRBD1. The CDR3 length is 13 residues. The V and J ends lost 10 bases and 7 bases, in that order; junction bases with no gene match: 7. Germline V lookup: CDR1 SNHLY, CDR2 FYNNEI.

The chain recombines TRBV11-2 with TRBJ1-1, with 10 bases aligning to TRBD1. The germline CDR1 and CDR2 sequences are SGHAT and FQNNGV. CDR3 length: 15 amino acids. With V trimmed by 5 bases and J by 1 base, 4 bases remained unmatched. CDR3 region: CASSSRDRGNTEAFF. As DNA, the CDR3 is TGTGCCAGCAGCAGCCGGGACAGGGGGAACACTGAAGCTTTCTTT.

The chain recombines TRBV4-1 with TRBJ2-7; D tentatively fits TRBD1 or TRBD2 (9 bases each). The V end was cut by 2 bases, the J end by 2 bases, with 31 bases between. Per germline, CDR1 MGHRA and CDR2 YSYEKL. This CDR3 region has 21 residues. For the CDR3, the DNA is TGCGCCAGCAGCCAAAGACAGGGGGGCCAGGGTGGCGGGAGGGAACCCTACGAGCAGTACTTC. Translating it yields CASSQRQGGQGGGREPYEQYF.

The chain uses TRBV30 and TRBJ2-7; D is unresolved. Looked up from germline, CDR1 is GTSNPN and CDR2 is SVGIG (reference sequence). The CDR3 covers 13 residues. V was pared by 2 bases and J by 7 bases, with 15 bases between. The CDR3 nucleotides are TGTGCCTGGAGTCCTCCACTTCCTTGGGAGCAGTACTTC. Amino acids: CAWSPPLPWEQYF.

The chain is built from TRBV29-1 and TRBJ2-1; possible D gene TRBD1, 6 bases. The CDR3 is 15 amino acids. The V end lost 1 base, the J end lost 5 bases, and 15 bases lay between the germline ends. Per the germline V gene, CDR1 is SQVTM and CDR2 is ANQGSEA. CDR3 in DNA: TGCAGCGTTGAAGGGGGCCAGGGGAGAAACAATGAGCAGTTCTTC. Protein sequence: CSVEGGQGRNNEQFF.